The next 19 T cell receptor beta chains were all read from a single sample in a study of control samples from healthy donors and cancer patients. Data came from immunoSEQ multiplex PCR; TCRdb stores just in-frame clones and leaves some out. This sample carries fewer than 500,000 clones, about nine tenths of them seen once, and the ten largest clones take about 6.3%. The sequenced sample consisted of PBMCs. Source of these receptors: a man aged 40-50 years with head and neck cancer.

The rearrangement uses TRBV28 and TRBJ1-1; 7 nucleotides match TRBD1. Trimming cost V 8 bases and J 3 bases; bases outside gene matches: 12. The length of the CDR3 is 15 residues. Per the germline V gene, CDR1 is MDHEN and CDR2 is SYDVKM. Written as DNA, the CDR3 is TGTGCCAGCCTTAAGGGGGCCTGGGGCTACACTGAAGCTTTCTTT. Translation: CASLKGAWGYTEAFF. The entire variable domain, with the rest obtained from reference TRBV28 and TRBJ1-1, is as follows: DVKVTQSSRYLVKRTGEKVFLECVQDMDHENMFWYRQDPGLGLRLIYFSYDVKMKEKGDIPEGYSVSREKKERFSLILESASTNQTSMYLCASLKGAWGYTEAFFGQGTRLTVV.

This sequence joins TRBV28 and TRBJ2-1, with 8 bases aligning to TRBD1. Germline V gene sequence: CDR1 MDHEN, CDR2 SYDVKM. V lost 5 bases, J lost 5 bases, and 11 bases stayed unmatched. This CDR3 has 16 amino acids. This CDR3 is CASSARGRGLDNEQFF. In DNA, the CDR3 is TGTGCCAGCAGTGCCAGGGGGCGCGGATTGGACAATGAGCAGTTCTTC.

The chain couples TRBV11-2 to TRBJ2-2; D is ambiguous. Germline V gene sequence: CDR1 SGHAT, CDR2 FQNNGV. The CDR3 spans 11 residues. The V end was cut by 1 base, the J end by 6 bases, with 0 bases between. The CDR3 nucleotides are TGTGCCAGCAGCTTAGCCGGGGAGCTGTTTTTT. It is translated as CASSLAGELFF.

J is TRBJ2-1 and V is TRBV27; TRBD2 aligns across 7 bases. CDR3 size: 15 residues. With 2 bases clipped from V and 4 bases from J, the junction kept 5 bases outside the gene matches. From germline, CDR1 is MNHEY and CDR2 SMNVEV (reference sequence). The CDR3, as DNA: TGTGCCAGCAGTTTAGAAAGGCGGGGGTACAATGAGCAGTTCTTC. Translated, it gives CASSLERRGYNEQFF.

V and J are TRBV27 and TRBJ2-2; TRBD2 might be the D (5 bases). V gave up 5 bases and J gave up 5 bases, with 9 bases separating them. CDR1 is MNHEY, CDR2 SMNVEV, per germline (reference sequence). The CDR3 has 13 residues. CDR3 sequence: CASSRGLTGELFF. CDR3 sequence (DNA): TGTGCCAGCAGTCGCGGGTTGACCGGGGAGCTGTTTTTT.

The chain joins TRBV5-1 to TRBJ1-2; 8 bases are a match to TRBD1. The V segment lost 1 base and the J segment 8 bases; nucleotides outside the gene matches: 7. The CDR3 totals 14 residues. Germline lookup yields CDR1 SGHRS and CDR2 YFSETQ. DNA for the CDR3: TGCGCCAGCAGCTTGTCAGGGGGCTCGTACGGCTACACCTTC. This sequence encodes CASSLSGGSYGYTF.

The chain employs TRBV6-6 and TRBJ1-2; no clear D gene. V shed 2 bases and J shed 3 bases, with 7 bases lying between them. Germline lookup yields CDR1 MNHNY and CDR2 SVGAGI (reference sequence). The CDR3 is made up of 13 amino acids. The CDR3 nucleotides are TGTGCCAGCAGTTACGAGGAGTACTATGGCTACACCTTC. It yields the protein CASSYEEYYGYTF.

The rearrangement links TRBV4-2 to TRBJ1-2; D not certain. Trimming cost V 0 bases and J 1 base, with 12 bases left between them. Germline V lookup: CDR1 LGHNA, CDR2 YNFKEQ. This CDR3 has 16 residues. In DNA, the CDR3 is TGTGCCAGCAGCCAAGAGGGCACCACTAATAACTATGGCTACACCTTC. Its translation: CASSQEGTTNNYGYTF.

This clone came up once. The gene calls are TRBV27 and TRBJ2-2; the match to TRBD1 covers 12 bases. Germline lookup yields CDR1 MNHEY and CDR2 SMNVEV (reference sequence). V shed 6 bases and J 6 bases; nucleotides not matched to a gene: 8. The length of the CDR3 is 16 residues. CDR3 amino acids: CASSPGGTGGPGELFF. The CDR3 bases are TGTGCCAGCAGCCCCGGCGGGACAGGGGGCCCCGGGGAGCTGTTTTTT.

The CDR3 coding sequence is TGTGCCAGCAGCTTGAGAAACATCGCGCTTGGACGGTCCGGGGAGCTGTTTTTT. Encoded protein: CASSLRNIALGRSGELFF. This chain links TRBV5-6 with TRBJ2-2, with D unclear. V shed 1 base and J shed 6 bases, with 22 bases lying between them. This CDR3 has 18 residues. Germline assignment: CDR1 SGHDT and CDR2 YYEEEE. Full variable domain (outside the CDR3, taken from reference TRBV5-6 and TRBJ2-2): DAGVTQSPTHLIKTRGQQVTLRCSPKSGHDTVSWYQQALGQGPQFIFQYYEEEERQRGNFPDRFSGHQFPNYSSELNVNALLLGDSALYLCASSLRNIALGRSGELFFGEGSRLTVL.

The chain has TRBV28 and TRBJ1-5, with D hard to call. V was pared by 3 bases and J by 4 bases, with 13 bases between. There are 15 residues in the CDR3. In germline, CDR1 is MDHEN, CDR2 SYDVKM. CDR3 sequence reads: CASSFSGPSNQPQHF. The CDR3 nucleotides are TGTGCCAGCAGTTTTTCCGGACCCTCGAATCAGCCCCAGCATTTT.

V usage is TRBV9 and J usage is TRBJ1-3; D is unresolved. Germline CDR1 reads SGDLS; CDR2 reads YYNGEE. This CDR3 has 17 amino acids. V lost 4 bases and J lost 2, with 19 bases in between. This chain's CDR3 is CASSLVSGPMTGNTIYF. The CDR3 coding sequence is TGTGCCAGCAGCCTGGTCTCCGGCCCGATGACTGGAAACACCATATATTTT.

V and J are TRBV10-2 and TRBJ2-3, with TRBD2 matching 11 bases. Per germline, CDR1 WSHSY and CDR2 SAAADI. The CDR3 has 15 amino acids. With V trimmed by 3 bases and J by 3 bases, 2 bases remained unmatched. CDR3 coding DNA: TGCGCCAGCAGTGACACTAGCGGGAGAACAGATACGCAGTATTTT. This sequence encodes CASSDTSGRTDTQYF.

The J gene is TRBJ1-3, the V gene TRBV5-1, with D unresolved. With 0 bases removed from V and 0 bases from J, the gap between germline ends came to 13 bases. The CDR3 covers 17 residues. CDR1 is SGHRS, CDR2 YFSETQ, per germline. The CDR3 nucleotides are TGCGCCAGCAGCTTGGAGGGAACCGGCCACTCTGGAAACACCATATATTTT. Translated, it gives CASSLEGTGHSGNTIYF.

This clone is a singleton in its sample. The chain combines TRBV11-1 with TRBJ1-2, with D possibly matching TRBD1 (5 bases). V lost 6 bases and J 2 bases, leaving 13 bases between the germline ends. The CDR3 consists of 14 residues. CDR1 and CDR2 from the germline V gene are SGHAT and FQDESV (reference sequence). CDR3 loop: CASSPGRGNYGYTF. CDR3 bases: TGTGCCAGCAGTCCGGGACGGGGAAACTATGGCTACACCTTC.

The chain combines TRBV7-9 with TRBJ2-7, with a tentative D call TRBD2 (6 bases). The germline V gene encodes CDR1 SEHNR and CDR2 FQNEAQ (reference sequence). The CDR3 runs to 13 residues. Trimming removed 3 bases from V and 4 bases from J, with 10 bases in between. The CDR3 nucleotides read TGTGCCAGCAGCTTGCTAGCGAGATACGAGCAGTACTTC. Translation gives CASSLLARYEQYF. Combining the CDR3 with reference TRBV7-9 and TRBJ2-7 gives the whole variable domain DTGVSQNPRHKITKRGQNVTFRCDPISEHNRLYWYRQTLGQGPEFLTYFQNEAQLEKSRLLSDRFSAERPKGSFSTLEIQRTEQGDSAMYLCASSLLARYEQYFGPGTRLTVT.

The rearrangement joins TRBV28 to TRBJ2-3, with TRBD1 identical over 10 bases. Per the germline V gene, CDR1 is MDHEN and CDR2 is SYDVKM. Trimming removed 7 bases from V and 4 bases from J; junction bases left unmatched: 8. CDR3 length: 15 amino acids. Written as DNA, the CDR3 is TGTGCCAGCAATCCCGGGACAGGGGCTGCAGATACGCAGTATTTT. As protein: CASNPGTGAADTQYF.

The CDR3 bases are TGTGCCAGCAGTGAAACCCTCGGCCAAGGGGGTACTGAAGCTTTCTTT. Its translation: CASSETLGQGGTEAFF. This chain joins TRBV6-1 and TRBJ1-1, with a weak D call TRBD1 (6 bases). V was cut by 2 bases and J by 5 bases, with 18 bases left in between. The CDR3 is 16 residues long. Per germline, CDR1 MNHNS and CDR2 SASEGT.

CDR3 amino acids: CASSLERGGQTGGGTGLSYEQYF. CDR3 DNA: TGTGCCAGCAGCCTCGAGAGAGGTGGGCAGACAGGGGGGGGAACCGGACTCTCCTACGAGCAGTACTTC. The chain couples TRBV7-8 to TRBJ2-7; 9 nucleotides line up with TRBD1. Germline CDR1 SGHVS, CDR2 FQNEAQ. This CDR3 is built from 23 residues. Trimming at V came to 5 bases and at J to 0 bases, leaving 29 bases not matched to a gene.